Following are 21 T cell receptor beta chains from one sample sequenced in a study of blood T cell repertoires in COVID-19. Sequenced by immunoSEQ multiplex PCR; TCRdb stores in-frame clones only, minus some. The sample comprises around 110,000 clones, over 65% of which are singletons, and about 4.5% rests with the top ten. The sequenced sample consisted of peripheral blood. The receptors were gathered from a woman in her seventies with acute or convalescent COVID-19.

In DNA form, the CDR3 reads TGTGCCAGCTCACCGGCCGGGACAGGTACTGGCTACACCTTC. This gives the protein CASSPAGTGTGYTF. The chain has TRBV18 and TRBJ1-2, with TRBD1 matching 8 bases. Germline values: CDR1 KGHSH, CDR2 LQKENI. The trim removed 3 bases at V and 7 bases at J, leaving 7 bases unmatched. The CDR3 runs to 14 residues.

The chain couples TRBV5-6 to TRBJ1-1; D is perhaps TRBD1 (5 bases). The CDR3 has 14 amino acids. Germline assignment: CDR1 SGHDT and CDR2 YYEEEE. V was trimmed by 4 bases and J by 1 base, leaving 11 bases between them. The CDR3 loop is CASSLLTGNTEAFF. The CDR3 DNA sequence: TGTGCCAGCAGCCTCCTCACAGGGAACACTGAAGCTTTCTTT.

This clone occurred a few times. The chain recombines TRBV30 with TRBJ1-6, with no clear D. The CDR3 is 15 residues long. V dropped 0 bases and J dropped 2 bases, with 8 bases sitting between them. CDR1 is GTSNPN, CDR2 SVGIG, per germline (reference sequence). CDR3 region: CAWSVPTPYNSPLHF. CDR3 bases: TGTGCCTGGAGTGTACCCACTCCCTATAATTCACCCCTCCACTTT.

Turning to this clone: The sample contains more than one DNA sequence encoding this CDR3. This sequence joins TRBV19 and TRBJ1-2; TRBD1 is a possible D gene (6 bases). V lost 6 bases, J lost 8 bases, and 16 bases lay in between. This CDR3 region has 13 residues. Germline assignment: CDR1 LNHDA and CDR2 SQIVND (reference sequence). For the CDR3, the DNA is TGTGCCAGTAGCCCCGCCAGGGGTGGCGGCTACACCTTC. As protein: CASSPARGGGYTF.

The J gene is TRBJ2-7, the V gene TRBV3-1 (or the pseudogene TRBV3-2); weak D call: TRBD1 (6 bases). The CDR3 length is 15 residues. Per germline, CDR1 LGHDT and CDR2 YNNKEL (reference sequence). V gave up 1 base and J gave up 2 bases, with 12 bases separating them. The CDR3 reads CASSQGTVLTYEQYF. Here the CDR3 DNA reads TGTGCCAGCAGCCAAGGGACAGTGCTGACCTACGAGCAGTACTTC.

This clone was counted a few times. The rearrangement joins TRBV20-1 to TRBJ1-6; D unresolved. This CDR3 spans 15 amino acids. From germline, CDR1 is DFQATT and CDR2 SNEGSKA (reference sequence). V was pared by 3 bases and J by 5 bases, with 14 bases between. CDR3 loop: CSASLEGRNNSPLHF. The CDR3 DNA reads as TGCAGTGCTAGTTTGGAGGGTCGGAATAATTCACCCCTCCACTTT.

The chain links TRBV6-2 or TRBV6-3 to TRBJ1-2; the match to TRBD1 covers 9 bases. Germline V gene sequence: CDR1 MNHEY, CDR2 SVGEGT. The J segment lost 3 bases and the V segment lost 4 bases, leaving 12 bases of the junction unmatched. The CDR3 loop spans 17 amino acids. CDR3 coding DNA: TGTGCCAGCAGTTCATTCGGGACAGGGCGACGGGACTATGGCTACACCTTC. It translates to CASSSFGTGRRDYGYTF.

This clone was detected only a few times. The CDR3 coding sequence is TGTGCCAGCAGTTACCGGACAGGGGTGGATAATTCACCCCTCCACTTT. This codes for CASSYRTGVDNSPLHF. V is TRBV6-5 and J is TRBJ1-6; 9 bases fit TRBD1. CDR3 length: 16 residues. J gave up 5 bases and V 2 bases, and 4 bases lay outside the gene matches. Germline CDR1 and CDR2: MNHEY and SVGAGI.

The V and J genes are TRBV7-2 and TRBJ2-5; 8 positions match TRBD1. Germline assignment: CDR1 SGHTA and CDR2 FQGNSA. V was pared by 6 bases and J by 5 bases, with 8 bases of the junction left unmatched. CDR3 length: 14 residues. The CDR3 nucleotides are TGTGCCAGCAGTTCCAGGGGGCTGAAGGAGACCCAGTACTTC. This gives the protein CASSSRGLKETQYF. Using reference TRBV7-2 and TRBJ2-5 for the parts outside the CDR3, the full variable domain is GAGVSQSPSNKVTEKGKDVELRCDPISGHTALYWYRQSLGQGLEFLIYFQGNSAPDKSGLPSDRFSAERTGGSVSTLTIQRTQQEDSAVYLCASSSRGLKETQYFGPGTRLLVL.

The chain has TRBV6-5 and TRBJ1-1; D uncertain. Germline CDR1 and CDR2: MNHEY and SVGAGI. Trimming pared 5 bases from V and 5 bases from J, leaving 9 bases between. This CDR3 comprises 12 residues. Written as DNA, the CDR3 is TGTGCCAGCAGTCGCGGTGTAACTGAAGCTTTCTTT. Protein sequence: CASSRGVTEAFF.

The chain links TRBV7-2 to TRBJ2-2; 8 bases match TRBD1. Germline values: CDR1 SGHTA, CDR2 FQGNSA. This CDR3 comprises 15 residues. V dropped 3 bases and J dropped 0; count of bases not matched to a gene: 0. CDR3 in amino acids: CASSLDRANTGELFF. In DNA, the CDR3 is TGTGCCAGCAGCTTGGACAGGGCGAACACCGGGGAGCTGTTTTTT. Using reference TRBV7-2 and TRBJ2-2 for the parts outside the CDR3, the full variable domain is GAGVSQSPSNKVTEKGKDVELRCDPISGHTALYWYRQSLGQGLEFLIYFQGNSAPDKSGLPSDRFSAERTGGSVSTLTIQRTQQEDSAVYLCASSLDRANTGELFFGEGSRLTVL.

The chain is built from TRBV24-1 and TRBJ1-5, with D tentatively TRBD1 (5 bases). There are 15 residues in the CDR3. The V gene's germline CDR1 is KGHDR and CDR2 SFDVKD. Trimming shortened V by 4 bases and J by 6 bases, and 15 bases separated the two germline ends. CDR3 DNA: TGTGCCACCAGTGAAAACGGACCGGGGGGTCAGCCCCAGCATTTT. Protein: CATSENGPGGQPQHF.

The V gene is TRBV5-1, the J gene TRBJ1-1; 7 bases agree with TRBD1. The germline CDR1 and CDR2 sequences are SGHRS and YFSETQ. Unmatched junction bases numbered 12, after V lost 4 bases and J lost 0 bases. The CDR3 sequence is 17 residues long. This CDR3 reads CASSPHPTGTVNTEAFF. The CDR3 DNA follows: TGCGCCAGCAGCCCACACCCGACCGGGACAGTGAACACTGAAGCTTTCTTT.

The J gene is TRBJ2-5, the V gene TRBV6-5; no clear D gene. The CDR3 runs 13 residues. CDR1 and CDR2 (germline): MNHEY, SVGAGI. Trimming took off 7 bases at V and 2 bases at J, with 11 bases between the two ends. The CDR3 coding sequence is TGTGCCAGCATCCGTACGGGTCAAGAGACCCAGTACTTC. Its protein product is CASIRTGQETQYF.

This clone was found once. The CDR3 sequence is CASSLRESGNTIYF. The CDR3 DNA reads TGTGCCAGCAGTTTACGGGAGTCTGGAAACACCATATATTTT. This sequence joins TRBV27 and TRBJ1-3; the D is unclear. This CDR3 spans 14 amino acids. With 2 bases removed from V and 1 base from J, the gap between germline ends came to 6 bases. Germline assignment: CDR1 MNHEY and CDR2 SMNVEV (reference sequence).

The rearrangement joins TRBV7-2 to TRBJ2-2; 9 bases match TRBD2. CDR1 is SGHTA, CDR2 FQGNSA, per germline. The V and J ends lost 2 bases and 6 bases, in that order; junction bases with no gene match: 13. The length of the CDR3 is 18 residues. The CDR3 nucleotides read TGTGCCAGCAGCTTATTCGGCGGGGGGGGATTGGTCGCCGGGGAGCTGTTTTTT. Protein product: CASSLFGGGGLVAGELFF. The entire variable domain, with the rest obtained from reference TRBV7-2 and TRBJ2-2, is as follows: GAGVSQSPSNKVTEKGKDVELRCDPISGHTALYWYRQSLGQGLEFLIYFQGNSAPDKSGLPSDRFSAERTGGSVSTLTIQRTQQEDSAVYLCASSLFGGGGLVAGELFFGEGSRLTVL.

The chain carries TRBV2 and TRBJ1-2; the D is unclear. Germline-derived CDR1 and CDR2 are SNHLY and FYNNEI. V was shortened by 3 bases and J by 0 bases, with 14 bases between the two germline ends. The CDR3 extends over 16 amino acids. CDR3 region: CASSDPGEGPNYGYTF. The DNA of the CDR3 is TGTGCCAGCAGTGATCCAGGCGAGGGCCCTAACTATGGCTACACCTTC.

V gene TRBV30 combines with J gene TRBJ1-5; 9 bases align to TRBD1. The CDR3 spans 13 residues. Germline V gives CDR1 GTSNPN, CDR2 SVGIG (reference sequence). J was trimmed by 4 bases and V by 4 bases; bases with no gene match: 2. CDR3 DNA sequence: TGTGCCTGGAAGGGACAGGGTAATCAGCCCCAGCATTTT. It encodes CAWKGQGNQPQHF. The full variable domain, completed using reference TRBV30 and TRBJ1-5, is SQTIHQWPATLVQPVGSPLSLECTVEGTSNPNLYWYRQAAGRGLQLLFYSVGIGQISSEVPQNLSASRPQDRQFILSSKKLLLSDSGFYLCAWKGQGNQPQHFGDGTRLSIL.

This sequence joins TRBV6-2 or TRBV6-3 and TRBJ2-1, with TRBD1 as a possible D gene (6 bases). V lost 5 bases and J 10 bases, leaving 12 bases between the germline ends. The length of the CDR3 is 12 residues. The germline V gene has CDR1 MNHEY and CDR2 SVGEGT. The chain's CDR3 is CASSGQYWEQFF. The DNA for the CDR3 is TGTGCCAGCAGTGGACAGTACTGGGAGCAGTTCTTC.

The chain uses TRBV5-4 and TRBJ2-2; 7 bases align to TRBD2. This CDR3 contains 15 residues. J was trimmed by 6 bases and V by 2 bases; bases with no gene match: 7. Per germline, CDR1 SGHNT and CDR2 YYREEE (reference sequence). The CDR3 DNA reads as TGTGCCAGCAGCTTCCCCCGGGGAGGGGCCGGGGAGCTGTTTTTT. Amino acid sequence: CASSFPRGGAGELFF.

The rearrangement uses TRBV7-9 and TRBJ2-5; no clear D. The CDR3 runs 11 residues. CDR1 and CDR2 from the germline V gene are SEHNR and FQNEAQ (reference sequence). Trimming took off 4 bases at V and 5 bases at J, with 5 bases between the two ends. The CDR3 bases are TGTGCCAGCAGCTCGGTGGAGACCCAGTACTTC. Residues: CASSSVETQYF.